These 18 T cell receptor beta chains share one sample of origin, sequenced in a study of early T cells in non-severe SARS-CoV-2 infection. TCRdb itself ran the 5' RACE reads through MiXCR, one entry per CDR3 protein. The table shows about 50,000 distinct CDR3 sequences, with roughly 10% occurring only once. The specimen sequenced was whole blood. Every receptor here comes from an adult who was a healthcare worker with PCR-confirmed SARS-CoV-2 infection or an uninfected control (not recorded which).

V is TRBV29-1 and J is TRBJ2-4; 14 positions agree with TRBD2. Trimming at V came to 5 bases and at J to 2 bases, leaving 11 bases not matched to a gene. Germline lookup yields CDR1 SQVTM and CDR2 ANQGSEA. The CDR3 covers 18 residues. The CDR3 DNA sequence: TGCAGCGTTATCAGTGGGACTAGCGGGAGCTTAACCAAAAACATTCAGTACTTC. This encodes CSVISGTSGSLTKNIQYF.

Here the CDR3 DNA reads TGTGCCAGCGGGACGGGACAGGCCCACGCCTACGAGCAGTACTTC. Amino acid sequence: CASGTGQAHAYEQYF. The chain carries TRBV6-1 and TRBJ2-7; 8 nucleotides agree with TRBD1. There are 15 residues in the CDR3. The germline gives CDR1 MNHNS, CDR2 SASEGT. V shed 8 bases and J 2 bases; nucleotides not matched to a gene: 11.

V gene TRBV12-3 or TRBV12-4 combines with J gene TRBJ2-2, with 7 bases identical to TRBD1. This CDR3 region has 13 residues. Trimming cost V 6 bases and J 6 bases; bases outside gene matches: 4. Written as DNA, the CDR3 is TGTGCCAGCAGAACAGGGGACGCCGGGGAGCTGTTTTTT. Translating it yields CASRTGDAGELFF.

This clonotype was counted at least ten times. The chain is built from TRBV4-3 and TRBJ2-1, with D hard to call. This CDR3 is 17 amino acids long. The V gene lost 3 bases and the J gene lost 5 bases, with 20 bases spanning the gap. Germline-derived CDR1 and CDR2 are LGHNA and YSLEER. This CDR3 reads CASSQDVGTHGNNEQFF. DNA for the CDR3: TGCGCCAGCAGCCAGGACGTAGGCACCCATGGGAACAATGAGCAGTTCTTC.

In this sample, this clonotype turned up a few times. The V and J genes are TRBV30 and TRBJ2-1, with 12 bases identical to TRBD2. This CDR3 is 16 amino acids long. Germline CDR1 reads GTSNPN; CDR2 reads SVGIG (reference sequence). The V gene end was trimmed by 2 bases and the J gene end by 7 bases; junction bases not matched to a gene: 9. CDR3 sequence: CAWSRLTSGSMNEQFF. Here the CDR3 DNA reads TGTGCCTGGAGTCGTTTGACTAGCGGGAGTATGAATGAGCAGTTCTTC. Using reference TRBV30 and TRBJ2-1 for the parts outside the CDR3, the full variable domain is SQTIHQWPATLVQPVGSPLSLECTVEGTSNPNLYWYRQAAGRGLQLLFYSVGIGQISSEVPQNLSASRPQDRQFILSSKKLLLSDSGFYLCAWSRLTSGSMNEQFFGPGTRLTVL.

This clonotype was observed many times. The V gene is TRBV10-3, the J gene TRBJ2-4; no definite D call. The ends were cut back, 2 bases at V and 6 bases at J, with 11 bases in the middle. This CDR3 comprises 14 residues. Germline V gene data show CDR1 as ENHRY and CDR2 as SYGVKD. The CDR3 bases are TGTGCCATCAGTGAGCCCCGAGCAGGAAACATTCAGTACTTC. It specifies CAISEPRAGNIQYF.

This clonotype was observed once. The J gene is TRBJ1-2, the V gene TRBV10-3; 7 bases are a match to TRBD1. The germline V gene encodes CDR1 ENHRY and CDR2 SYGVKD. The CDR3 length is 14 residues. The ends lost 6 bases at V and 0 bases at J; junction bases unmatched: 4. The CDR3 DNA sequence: TGTGCCATCAGCCGACAGGGAACTAACTATGGCTACACCTTC. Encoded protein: CAISRQGTNYGYTF.

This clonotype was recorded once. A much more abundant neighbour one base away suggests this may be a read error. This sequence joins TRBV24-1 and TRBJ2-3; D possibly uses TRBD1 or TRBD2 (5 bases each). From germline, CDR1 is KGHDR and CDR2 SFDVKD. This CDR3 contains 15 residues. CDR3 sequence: CATSDSPGTTVTQYF. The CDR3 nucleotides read TGTGCCACCAGTGATTCACCAGGGACCACAGTTACGCAGTATTTT.

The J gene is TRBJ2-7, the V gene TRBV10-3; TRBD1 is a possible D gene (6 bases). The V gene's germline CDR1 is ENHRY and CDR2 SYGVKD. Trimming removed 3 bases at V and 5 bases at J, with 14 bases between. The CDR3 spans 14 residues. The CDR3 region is CAISEQGSYHEQYF. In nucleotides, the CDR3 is TGTGCCATCAGTGAACAGGGTTCCTACCACGAGCAGTACTTC.

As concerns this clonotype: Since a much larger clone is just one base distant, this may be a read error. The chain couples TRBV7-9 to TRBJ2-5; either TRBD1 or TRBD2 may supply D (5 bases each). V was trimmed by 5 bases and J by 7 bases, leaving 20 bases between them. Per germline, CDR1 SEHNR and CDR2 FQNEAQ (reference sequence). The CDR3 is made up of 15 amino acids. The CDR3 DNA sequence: TGTGCCAGCAGCCGGATGGGACCGGAGATAGGGACCCAGTACTTC. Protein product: CASSRMGPEIGTQYF.

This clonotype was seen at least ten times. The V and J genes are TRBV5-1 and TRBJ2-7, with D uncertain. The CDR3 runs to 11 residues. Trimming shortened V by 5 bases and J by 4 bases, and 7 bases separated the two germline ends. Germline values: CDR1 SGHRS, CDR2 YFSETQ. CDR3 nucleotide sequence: TGCGCCAGCAGTTCCTTGTACGAGCAGTACTTC. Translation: CASSSLYEQYF.

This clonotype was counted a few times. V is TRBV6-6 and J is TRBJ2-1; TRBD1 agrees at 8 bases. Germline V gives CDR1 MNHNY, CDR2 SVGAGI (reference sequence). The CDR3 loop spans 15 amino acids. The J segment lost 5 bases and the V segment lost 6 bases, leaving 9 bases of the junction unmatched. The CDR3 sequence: CASRLRDRPHNEQFF. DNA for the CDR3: TGTGCCAGCAGACTCCGGGACAGGCCCCACAATGAGCAGTTCTTC.

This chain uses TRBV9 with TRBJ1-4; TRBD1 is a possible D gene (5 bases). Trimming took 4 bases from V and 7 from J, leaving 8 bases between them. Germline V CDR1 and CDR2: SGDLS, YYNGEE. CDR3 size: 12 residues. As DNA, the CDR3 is TGTGCCAGCAGCCCGGGGGGTGAAAAACTGTTTTTT. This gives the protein CASSPGGEKLFF.

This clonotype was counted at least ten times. Here the CDR3 DNA reads TGTGCCAGCACTCGGGGGGCCCCAAAGGAGCAGTACTTC. It yields the protein CASTRGAPKEQYF. This sequence joins TRBV28 and TRBJ2-7, with D possibly TRBD2 on 7 matching bases. The CDR3 totals 13 residues. Germline V lookup: CDR1 MDHEN, CDR2 SYDVKM. Trimming took 7 bases from V and 7 from J, leaving 17 bases between them.

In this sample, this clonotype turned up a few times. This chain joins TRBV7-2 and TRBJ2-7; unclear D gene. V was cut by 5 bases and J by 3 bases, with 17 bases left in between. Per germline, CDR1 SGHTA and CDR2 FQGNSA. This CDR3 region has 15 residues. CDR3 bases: TGTGCCAGCAGCCCCCAACCGCAAATCCTCTACGAGCAGTACTTC. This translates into CASSPQPQILYEQYF.

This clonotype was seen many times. CDR3 loop: CAIRPGLAGEQYF. DNA of the CDR3: TGTGCCATCAGGCCGGGACTAGCGGGAGAGCAGTATTTT. The V call is TRBV10-3, the J call TRBJ2-3; TRBD2 aligns across 14 bases. Germline lookup yields CDR1 ENHRY and CDR2 SYGVKD. The CDR3 spans 13 residues. V gave up 6 bases and J gave up 11 bases; unmatched junction bases: 4.

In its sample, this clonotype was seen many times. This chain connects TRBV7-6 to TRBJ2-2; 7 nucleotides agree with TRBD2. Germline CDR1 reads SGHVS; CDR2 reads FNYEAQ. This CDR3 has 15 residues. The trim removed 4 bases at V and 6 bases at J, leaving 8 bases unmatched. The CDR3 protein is CASSYGTAGAGELFF. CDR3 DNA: TGTGCCAGCAGCTATGGGACGGCGGGGGCCGGGGAGCTGTTTTTT. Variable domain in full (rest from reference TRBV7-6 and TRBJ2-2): GAGVSQSPRYKVTKRGQDVALRCDPISGHVSLYWYRQALGQGPEFLTYFNYEAQQDKSGLPNDRFSAERPEGSISTLTIQRTEQRDSAMYRCASSYGTAGAGELFFGEGSRLTVL.

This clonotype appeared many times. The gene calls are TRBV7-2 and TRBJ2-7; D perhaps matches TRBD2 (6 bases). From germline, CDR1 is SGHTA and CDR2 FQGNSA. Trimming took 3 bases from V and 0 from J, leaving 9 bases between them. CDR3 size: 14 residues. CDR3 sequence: CASSLLALSYEQYF. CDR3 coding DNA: TGTGCCAGCAGCTTGCTAGCGCTCTCCTACGAGCAGTACTTC. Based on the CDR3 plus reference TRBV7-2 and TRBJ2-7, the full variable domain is GAGVSQSPSNKVTEKGKDVELRCDPISGHTALYWYRQSLGQGLEFLIYFQGNSAPDKSGLPSDRFSAERTGGSVSTLTIQRTQQEDSAVYLCASSLLALSYEQYFGPGTRLTVT.